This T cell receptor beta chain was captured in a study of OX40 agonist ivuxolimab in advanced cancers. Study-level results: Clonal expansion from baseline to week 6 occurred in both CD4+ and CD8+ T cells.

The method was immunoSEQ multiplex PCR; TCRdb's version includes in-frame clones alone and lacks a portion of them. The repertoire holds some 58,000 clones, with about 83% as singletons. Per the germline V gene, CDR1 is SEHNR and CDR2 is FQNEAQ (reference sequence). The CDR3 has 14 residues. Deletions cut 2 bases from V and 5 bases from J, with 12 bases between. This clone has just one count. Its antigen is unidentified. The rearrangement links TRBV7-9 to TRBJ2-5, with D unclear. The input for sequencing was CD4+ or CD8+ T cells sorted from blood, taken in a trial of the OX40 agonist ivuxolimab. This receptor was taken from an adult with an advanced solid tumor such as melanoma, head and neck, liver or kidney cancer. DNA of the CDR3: TGTGCCAGCAGCTTATCCAGTGTTGCTGAGACCCAGTACTTC. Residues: CASSLSSVAETQYF.